The 3 T cell receptor beta chains given below trace back to one sample, sequenced in a study of cytomegalovirus exposure and HLA in healthy donors. This PCR relied on a set of 60 Vbeta primers and 13 Jbeta primers. Data came from immunoSEQ multiplex PCR; TCRdb stores just in-frame clones and leaves some out. The table records 150,000 to 200,000 clones, around four fifths of them present only once. The sample consisted of PBMCs. The origin of the receptors is a young woman in good health and CMV-seronegative.

The CDR3, as DNA: TGTGCCATCAGTAGAGGACAGAGTGAAGGCTACACCTTC. It specifies CAISRGQSEGYTF. This chain connects TRBV10-3 to TRBJ1-2; TRBD1 is a possible D gene (6 bases). V lost 5 bases to trimming and J lost 8 bases, with 15 bases between them. CDR1 ENHRY and CDR2 SYGVKD come from the germline V gene. The CDR3 loop spans 13 amino acids.

This clone was detected a few times. This chain uses TRBV7-9 with TRBJ2-7; tentatively, D is TRBD1 (6 bases). The CDR3 consists of 15 residues. Trimming shortened V by 3 bases and J by 2 bases, and 14 bases separated the two germline ends. From germline, CDR1 is SEHNR and CDR2 FQNEAQ (reference sequence). The CDR3 protein is CASSLSLGGAYEQYF. The CDR3 DNA follows: TGTGCCAGCAGCTTGTCGTTAGGGGGTGCCTACGAGCAGTACTTC.

V is TRBV11-2 and J is TRBJ1-3, with D hard to call. The germline V and J ends were trimmed by 0 bases and 1 base, with 7 bases remaining between them. In germline, CDR1 is SGHAT, CDR2 FQNNGV. The CDR3 loop spans 15 amino acids. The CDR3 DNA reads TGTGCCAGCAGCTTAGATCTCGGGTCTGGAAACACCATATATTTT. It is translated as CASSLDLGSGNTIYF. Looking up the rest from reference TRBV11-2 and TRBJ1-3 gives the full variable domain: EAGVAQSPRYKIIEKRQSVAFWCNPISGHATLYWYQQILGQGPKLLIQFQNNGVVDDSQLPKDRFSAERLKGVDSTLKIQPAKLEDSAVYLCASSLDLGSGNTIYFGEGSWLTVV.